This T cell receptor (beta chain) is drawn from a study of T cell changes during pregnancy in multiple sclerosis. Trimming took 4 bases from V and 1 from J, leaving 8 bases between them. CDR1 and CDR2 from the germline V gene are SGHKS and YYEKEE (reference sequence). This CDR3 is 13 amino acids long. Only in-frame clones appear in the TCRdb table, and some are missing; sequencing was by immunoSEQ multiplex PCR. Of 60,000 to 70,000 clones listed, 91% are singletons. The sequences come from peripheral blood, collected in the third trimester of pregnancy. This receptor was obtained from a female donor in good health, enrolled as a control in a pregnancy study. The chain uses TRBV5-5 and TRBJ1-1, with a tentative D call TRBD1 (6 bases). In DNA, the CDR3 is TGTGCCAGCAGCACACAGGGGAACACTGAAGCTTTCTTT. Protein: CASSTQGNTEAFF.